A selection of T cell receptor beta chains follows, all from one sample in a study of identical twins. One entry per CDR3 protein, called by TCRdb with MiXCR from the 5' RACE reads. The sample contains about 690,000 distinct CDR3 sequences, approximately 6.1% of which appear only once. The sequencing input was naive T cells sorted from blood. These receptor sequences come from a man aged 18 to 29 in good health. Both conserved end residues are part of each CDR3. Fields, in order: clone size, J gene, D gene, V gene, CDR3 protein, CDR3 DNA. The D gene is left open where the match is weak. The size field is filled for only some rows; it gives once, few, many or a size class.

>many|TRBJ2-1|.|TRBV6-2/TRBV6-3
CASSYLQGYNEQFF
TGTGCCAGCAGTTACCTGCAGGGCTACAATGAGCAGTTCTTC
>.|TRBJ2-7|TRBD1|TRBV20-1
CSARTGLEQYF
TGCAGTGCTAGGACAGGGCTCGAGCAGTACTTC
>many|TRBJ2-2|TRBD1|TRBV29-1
CSAYRGQAGELFF
TGCAGCGCCTACAGGGGGCAGGCCGGGGAGCTGTTTTTT
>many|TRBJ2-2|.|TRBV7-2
CASSLGRKTGELFF
TGTGCCAGCAGCTTGGGACGTAAGACCGGGGAGCTGTTTTTT
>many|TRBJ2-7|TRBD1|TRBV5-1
CASSPGTGAGEQYF
TGCGCCAGCAGCCCGGGGACAGGGGCCGGCGAGCAGTACTTC
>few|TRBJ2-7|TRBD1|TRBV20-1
CSVRTGVEQYF
TGCAGTGTCCGGACAGGGGTCGAGCAGTACTTC
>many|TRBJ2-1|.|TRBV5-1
CASSPQFSGTYYNEQFF
TGCGCCAGCAGCCCACAATTCTCCGGGACTTACTACAATGAGCAGTTCTTC
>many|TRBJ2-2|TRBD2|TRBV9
CASSSRLAGGTDLGELFF
TGTGCCAGCAGCTCGCGACTAGCGGGAGGGACAGACCTCGGGGAGCTGTTTTTT
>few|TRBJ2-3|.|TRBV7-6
CASSLEGEQDTQYF
TGTGCCAGCAGCTTAGAGGGGGAGCAGGATACGCAGTATTTT
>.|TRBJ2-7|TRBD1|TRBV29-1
CSASTPHRGPYEQYF
TGCAGCGCCTCAACCCCTCACAGGGGCCCCTACGAGCAGTACTTC
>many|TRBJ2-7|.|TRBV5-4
CASSLGTNYEQYF
TGTGCCAGCAGCTTGGGGACTAACTACGAGCAGTACTTC
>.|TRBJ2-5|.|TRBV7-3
CASSLEGARETQYF
TGTGCCAGCAGCTTAGAAGGAGCCCGGGAGACCCAGTACTTC
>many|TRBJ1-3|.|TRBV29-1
CSATDSGNGNTIYF
TGCAGCGCGACCGACAGTGGGAATGGAAACACCATATATTTT
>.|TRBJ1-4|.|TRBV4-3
CASSQDGAATNEKLFF
TGCGCCAGCAGCCAAGATGGCGCAGCAACTAATGAAAAACTGTTTTTT
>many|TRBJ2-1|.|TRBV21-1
CASSNISRTSGVNPLENNEQFF
TGTGCCAGCAGCAACATCAGCCGAACTAGCGGGGTTAACCCCCTAGAAAACAATGAGCAGTTCTTC
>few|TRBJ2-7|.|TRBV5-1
CASSLAGAGLYEQYF
TGCGCCAGCAGCTTGGCAGGGGCCGGGCTCTACGAGCAGTACTTC
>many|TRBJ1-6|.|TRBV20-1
CSATPTTQVSPLHF
TGCAGTGCTACCCCTACTACTCAAGTTTCACCCCTCCACTTT
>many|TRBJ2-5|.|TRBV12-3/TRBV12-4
CASSFFPRGNVGETQYF
TGTGCCAGCAGTTTCTTCCCTCGGGGGAATGTGGGAGAGACCCAGTACTTC
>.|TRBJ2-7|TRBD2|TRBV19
CASRAGVSGYEQYF
TGTGCCAGCAGGGCGGGAGTGTCGGGATACGAGCAGTACTTC
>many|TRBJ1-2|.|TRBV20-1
CSARGPGLGYGYTF
TGCAGTGCTAGGGGACCGGGACTAGGGTATGGCTACACCTTC
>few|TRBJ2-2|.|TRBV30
CAYSILRDTGELFF
TGTGCCTATTCAATTCTTAGGGACACCGGGGAGCTGTTTTTT
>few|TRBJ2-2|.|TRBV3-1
CASSSRGTTGELFF
TGTGCCAGCTCTAGCAGGGGAACCACCGGGGAGCTGTTTTTT